Listed below are T cell receptor beta chains from one sample, sequenced in a study of Tregs in tolerant kidney transplant recipients. The repertoire was sequenced with immunoSEQ multiplex PCR; TCRdb's copy has only in-frame clones and lacks some. The data contain fewer than 150,000 clones, around nine tenths of them seen just once; the ten biggest clones take up roughly 0.63%. The specimen sequenced was CD4+ T cells from blood. All receptors come from a human donor in good health. The CDR3 runs from the conserved cysteine through the conserved F or W. The D gene is left open where the match is weak. Not every row has a clone size; where given, it reads once, few, many or a size class.

d_call j_call v_call clone_size cdr3_nt cdr3_aa
NA TRBJ2-1 TRBV5-1 NA TGCGCCAGCAGCCTAACCGGGACGCACAATGAGCAGTTCTTC CASSLTGTHNEQFF
TRBD1 TRBJ1-1 TRBV2 once TGTGCCAGCAGCACGGACAGGGGCAGGGGCACTGAAGCTTTCTTT CASSTDRGRGTEAFF
TRBD1 TRBJ2-7 TRBV4-1 NA TGCGCCAGCAGCCAGGCCCGGGACAGGATAATCTACGAGCAGTACTTC CASSQARDRIIYEQYF
TRBD1 TRBJ2-7 TRBV5-1 NA TGCGCCAGCAGCTCGGGACAGGACGACGAGCAGTACTTC CASSSGQDDEQYF
NA TRBJ2-7 TRBV11-3 NA TGTGCCAGCAGCTTACGGATTGAGGGCGAGCAGTACTTC CASSLRIEGEQYF
NA TRBJ1-3 TRBV10-3 NA TGTGCCACTCGTTCGGTCTACTCTGGAAACACCATATATTTT CATRSVYSGNTIYF
TRBD1 TRBJ1-1 TRBV10-1 NA TGCGCCAGCTCCCCTGGACAGGGAGCAGCTTTCTTT CASSPGQGAAFF
TRBD1 TRBJ1-3 TRBV7-9 NA TGTGCCAGCAGCGCGCCGACAGGGGGCTCTGGAAACACCATATATTTT CASSAPTGGSGNTIYF
NA TRBJ2-2 TRBV27 NA TGTGCCAGCAGTCTTAGGGTGGGCAGCGTCGCGAACACCGGGGAGCTGTTTTTT CASSLRVGSVANTGELFF
NA TRBJ1-1 TRBV29-1 NA TGCAGCGTTGAAATCGGAGGGAACACTGAAGCTTTCTTT CSVEIGGNTEAFF
NA TRBJ2-7 TRBV5-1 NA TGCGCCAGCAGCTTGCCAGCCAGCTCCTACGAGCAGTACTTC CASSLPASSYEQYF
NA TRBJ2-3 TRBV7-3 NA TGTGCCAGCAGCCTGGACACCTACACAGATACGCAGTATTTT CASSLDTYTDTQYF
NA TRBJ1-2 TRBV6-6 NA TGTGCCAGCAACGAAATCCCCTATGGCTACACCTTC CASNEIPYGYTF
NA TRBJ2-7 TRBV5-1 NA TGCGCCAGCAGCTTGCGGCGGGAATACGAGCAGTACTTC CASSLRREYEQYF
NA TRBJ2-3 TRBV5-1 NA TGCGCCAGCAGCTTGCGGGGTGTCAGCACAGATACGCAGTATTTT CASSLRGVSTDTQYF
TRBD2 TRBJ2-3 TRBV7-3 NA TGTGCCAGCAGCCCCGGTCCCCTAGCGGGGGGGCCAGTGGGCACAGATACGCAGTATTTT CASSPGPLAGGPVGTDTQYF
TRBD2 TRBJ2-7 TRBV2 NA TGTGCCAGCACCCAGGGAGGGGCTCAGTACTTC CASTQGGAQYF
NA TRBJ1-2 TRBV7-9 NA TGTGCCAGCAGAGAAAGATTGTCTAACTATGGCTACACCTTC CASRERLSNYGYTF
NA TRBJ1-2 TRBV20-1 NA TGCAGTGGAGGGTCGCACGCGGGCTACACCTTC CSGGSHAGYTF
NA TRBJ1-1 TRBV5-1 few TGCGCCAGCAGCTTGGTTGTAGGCACTGAAGCTTTCTTT CASSLVVGTEAFF
TRBD1 TRBJ2-7 TRBV6-5 NA TGTGCCAGCAGCCGGACAGGGAACTACGAGCAGTACTTC CASSRTGNYEQYF
NA TRBJ2-7 TRBV6-4 NA TGTGCCAGCAGTGACGTTGTCCAAAGTGCCTACGAGCAGTACTTC CASSDVVQSAYEQYF
NA TRBJ2-2 TRBV27 few TGTGCCAGCAGCACGGACAGGCGGGGCACCGGGGAGCTGTTTTTT CASSTDRRGTGELFF